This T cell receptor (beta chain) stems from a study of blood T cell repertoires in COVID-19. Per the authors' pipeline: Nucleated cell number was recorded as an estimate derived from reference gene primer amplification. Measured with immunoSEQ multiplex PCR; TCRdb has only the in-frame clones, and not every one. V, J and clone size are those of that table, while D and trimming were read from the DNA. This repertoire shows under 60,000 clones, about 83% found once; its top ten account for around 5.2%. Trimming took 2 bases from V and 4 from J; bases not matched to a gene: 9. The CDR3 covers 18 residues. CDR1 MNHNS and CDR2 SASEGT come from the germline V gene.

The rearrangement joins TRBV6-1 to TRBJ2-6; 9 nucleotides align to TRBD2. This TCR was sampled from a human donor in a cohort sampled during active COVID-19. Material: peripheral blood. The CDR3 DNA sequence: TGTGCCAGCAGTGAACTGGTGGCGGGGGGGGCCGGGGCCAACGTCCTGACTTTC. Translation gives CASSELVAGGAGANVLTF.